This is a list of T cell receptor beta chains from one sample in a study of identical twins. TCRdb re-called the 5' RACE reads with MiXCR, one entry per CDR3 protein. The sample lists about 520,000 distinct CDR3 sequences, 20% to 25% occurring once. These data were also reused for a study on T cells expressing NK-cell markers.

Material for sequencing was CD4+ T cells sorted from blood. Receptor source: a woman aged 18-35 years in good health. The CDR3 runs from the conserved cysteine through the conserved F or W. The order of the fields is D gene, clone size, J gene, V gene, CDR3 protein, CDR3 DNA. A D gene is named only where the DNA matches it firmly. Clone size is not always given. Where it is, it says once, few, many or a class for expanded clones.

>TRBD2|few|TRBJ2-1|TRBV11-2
CASSSPSRLAGQYNEQFF
TGTGCCAGCAGCTCGCCATCTCGACTAGCGGGTCAATACAATGAGCAGTTCTTC
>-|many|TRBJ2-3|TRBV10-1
CASSDGQGITDTQYF
TGCGCCAGCAGTGATGGTCAGGGGATCACAGATACGCAGTATTTT
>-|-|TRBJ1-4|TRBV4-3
CASSAKTGVREKLFF
TGCGCCAGCAGCGCGAAAACGGGGGTACGGGAAAAACTGTTTTTT
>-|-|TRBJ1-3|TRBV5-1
CASSLDPGNTIYF
TGCGCCAGCAGCTTGGACCCCGGAAACACCATATATTTT
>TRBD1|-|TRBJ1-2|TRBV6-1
CASRRDRGRYGYTF
TGTGCCAGCAGACGGGACAGGGGGCGGTATGGCTACACCTTC
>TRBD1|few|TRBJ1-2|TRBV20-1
CSGGQGFYGYTF
TGCAGTGGGGGACAGGGGTTCTATGGCTACACCTTC
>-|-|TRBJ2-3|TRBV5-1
CASSLGGSDRLTDTQYF
TGCGCCAGCAGCTTAGGTGGGTCGGACCGACTCACAGATACGCAGTATTTT
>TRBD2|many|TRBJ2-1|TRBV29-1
CSPRGNYNEQFF
TGCAGCCCGCGGGGGAACTACAATGAGCAGTTCTTC
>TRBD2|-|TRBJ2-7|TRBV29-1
CSVRSSGGYYEQYF
TGCAGCGTCAGGTCTAGCGGGGGGTACTACGAGCAGTACTTC
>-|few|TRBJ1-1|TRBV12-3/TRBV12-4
CASSTGVRPFF
TGTGCCAGCAGTACCGGGGTCCGCCCCTTCTTT
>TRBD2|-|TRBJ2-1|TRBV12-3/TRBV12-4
CATGPTSGGAYEQFF
TGTGCCACCGGACCGACTAGCGGGGGGGCATATGAGCAGTTCTTC
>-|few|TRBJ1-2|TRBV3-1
CASSLPLVTGGDGYTF
TGTGCCAGCAGCCTACCCCTCGTGACAGGCGGGGATGGCTACACCTTC
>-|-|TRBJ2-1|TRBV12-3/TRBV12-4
CASSRTPYNEQFF
TGTGCCAGCAGTCGAACCCCCTACAATGAGCAGTTCTTC
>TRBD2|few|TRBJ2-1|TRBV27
CASSPPAGGPYNEQFF
TGTGCCAGCAGTCCGCCGGCGGGAGGGCCCTACAATGAGCAGTTCTTC
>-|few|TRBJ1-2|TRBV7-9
CASSSTDGYTF
TGTGCCAGCAGCTCCACCGATGGCTACACCTTC
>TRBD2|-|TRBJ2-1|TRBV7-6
CASSQAGGLARTYNEQFF
TGTGCCAGCAGCCAGGCGGGGGGCCTAGCGAGGACTTACAATGAGCAGTTCTTC
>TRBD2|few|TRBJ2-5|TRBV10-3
CAISDSDSGGTQYF
TGTGCCATCAGTGACTCAGACAGCGGGGGAACCCAGTACTTC
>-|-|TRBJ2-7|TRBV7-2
CASSLQGSTYEQYF
TGTGCCAGCAGCTTACAGGGTAGTACCTACGAGCAGTACTTC
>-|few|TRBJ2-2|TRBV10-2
CASTIISSGELFF
TGCGCCAGCACTATAATTAGCTCCGGGGAGCTGTTTTTT
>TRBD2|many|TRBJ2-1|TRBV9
CASSVVGLAGASSYNEQFF
TGTGCCAGCAGCGTAGTCGGACTAGCGGGGGCGAGCTCCTACAATGAGCAGTTCTTC
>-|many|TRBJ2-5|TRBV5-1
CASSLDPGAAGQETQYF
TGCGCCAGCAGCTTGGATCCGGGGGCGGCAGGACAAGAGACCCAGTACTTC
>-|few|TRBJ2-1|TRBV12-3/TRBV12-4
CASSLVVGGANEQFF
TGTGCCAGCAGTTTAGTAGTGGGGGGGGCCAATGAGCAGTTCTTC
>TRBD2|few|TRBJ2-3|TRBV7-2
CASSLGLAAVNF
TGTGCCAGCAGCTTAGGACTAGCAGCAGTGAATTTT
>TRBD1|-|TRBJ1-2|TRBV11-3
CASSLEGQSYTF
TGTGCCAGCAGCTTAGAGGGACAGAGCTACACCTTC
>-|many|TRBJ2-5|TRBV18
CASSPPGEETQYF
TGTGCCAGCTCACCACCGGGGGAAGAGACCCAGTACTTC
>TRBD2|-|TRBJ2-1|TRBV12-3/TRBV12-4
CASSPRGVAGGLYNEQFF
TGTGCCAGCAGTCCCCGGGGCGTAGCGGGGGGTCTCTACAATGAGCAGTTCTTC
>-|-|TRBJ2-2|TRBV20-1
CSAAGRRNTGELFF
TGCAGTGCTGCGGGACGCCGTAACACCGGGGAGCTGTTTTTT
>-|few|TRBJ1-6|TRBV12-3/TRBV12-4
CASSLGLGTKLHF
TGTGCCAGCAGTTTAGGCCTCGGGACAAAGCTCCACTTT
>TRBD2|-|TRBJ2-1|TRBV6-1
CASSLRPSGGIHEQFF
TGTGCCAGCAGCCTCCGCCCTAGCGGGGGGATCCATGAGCAGTTCTTC
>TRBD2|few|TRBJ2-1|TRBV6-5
CASSYQGLVVNEQFF
TGTGCCAGCAGTTATCAGGGACTAGTTGTCAATGAGCAGTTCTTC
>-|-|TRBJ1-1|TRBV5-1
CASLVEAFF
TGCGCCAGCTTAGTTGAAGCTTTCTTT
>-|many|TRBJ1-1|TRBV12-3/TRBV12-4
CASSWWDENTEAFF
TGTGCCAGCAGTTGGTGGGACGAGAACACTGAAGCTTTCTTT
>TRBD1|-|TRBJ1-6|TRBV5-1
CASSFADRDGSPLHF
TGCGCCAGCAGCTTCGCCGACAGGGACGGTTCACCCCTCCACTTT
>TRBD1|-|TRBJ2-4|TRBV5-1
CASSLGQDGGIQYF
TGCGCCAGCAGCCTGGGACAGGATGGAGGCATTCAGTACTTC
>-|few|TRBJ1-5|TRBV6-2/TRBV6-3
CASSVTNIRQPQHF
TGTGCCAGCAGCGTGACAAACATCCGACAGCCCCAGCATTTT
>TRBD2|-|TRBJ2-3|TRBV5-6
CASSFGLAGVDTQYF
TGTGCCAGCAGCTTTGGACTAGCGGGGGTGGATACGCAGTATTTT
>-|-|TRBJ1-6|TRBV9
CASSQQGGNSPLHF
TGTGCCAGCAGCCAACAGGGCGGAAATTCACCCCTCCACTTT
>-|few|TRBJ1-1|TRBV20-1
CSAPDRPFTEAFF
TGCAGTGCTCCTGACAGACCCTTCACTGAAGCTTTCTTT
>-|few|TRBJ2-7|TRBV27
CASSLATGTTTYEQYF
TGTGCCAGCAGTTTAGCTACCGGGACAACGACCTACGAGCAGTACTTC
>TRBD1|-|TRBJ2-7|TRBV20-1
CCARDRTGRSPYEQYF
TGCTGTGCTAGAGATAGGACAGGCCGATCCCCCTACGAGCAGTACTTC
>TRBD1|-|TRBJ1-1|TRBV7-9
CGDRTNTEAFF
TGTGGGGACAGAACGAACACTGAAGCTTTCTTT
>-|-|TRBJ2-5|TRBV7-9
CASSYERIAETQYF
TGTGCCAGCAGCTACGAACGGATAGCGGAGACCCAGTACTTC
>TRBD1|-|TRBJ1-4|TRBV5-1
CASSSTGSNEKLFF
TGCGCCAGCAGCTCGACAGGGTCTAATGAAAAACTGTTTTTT
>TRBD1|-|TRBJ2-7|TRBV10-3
CAIRTGTGETYEQYF
TGTGCCATCAGGACCGGGACAGGGGAGACCTACGAGCAGTACTTC
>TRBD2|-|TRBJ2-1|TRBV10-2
CASSLRLAGEGHNEQFF
TGCGCCAGCAGCCTCCGACTAGCGGGAGAAGGCCACAATGAGCAGTTCTTC
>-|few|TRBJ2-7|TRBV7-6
CASSFRAVVGRYEQYF
TGTGCCAGCAGCTTTCGGGCTGTTGTCGGGCGCTACGAGCAGTACTTC
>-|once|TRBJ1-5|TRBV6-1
CASIPGNSNQPQHF
TGTGCCAGCATCCCGGGGAATAGCAATCAGCCCCAGCATTTT
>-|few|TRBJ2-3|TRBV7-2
CASSLASREDTQYF
TGTGCCAGCAGCTTAGCGTCCCGGGAAGATACGCAGTATTTT
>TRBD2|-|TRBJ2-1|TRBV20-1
CSASRGTSGRHNEQFF
TGCAGTGCTTCCCGAGGGACTAGCGGGAGGCACAATGAGCAGTTCTTC
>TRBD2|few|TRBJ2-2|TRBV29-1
CSARTSGETGELFF
TGCAGCGCCCGGACTAGCGGGGAAACCGGGGAGCTGTTTTTT
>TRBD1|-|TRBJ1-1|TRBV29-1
CSVANTGDTEAFF
TGCAGCGTTGCAAACACAGGGGACACTGAAGCTTTCTTT
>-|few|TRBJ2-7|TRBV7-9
CASSSPSEQYF
TGTGCCAGCAGCTCCCCGTCCGAGCAGTACTTC